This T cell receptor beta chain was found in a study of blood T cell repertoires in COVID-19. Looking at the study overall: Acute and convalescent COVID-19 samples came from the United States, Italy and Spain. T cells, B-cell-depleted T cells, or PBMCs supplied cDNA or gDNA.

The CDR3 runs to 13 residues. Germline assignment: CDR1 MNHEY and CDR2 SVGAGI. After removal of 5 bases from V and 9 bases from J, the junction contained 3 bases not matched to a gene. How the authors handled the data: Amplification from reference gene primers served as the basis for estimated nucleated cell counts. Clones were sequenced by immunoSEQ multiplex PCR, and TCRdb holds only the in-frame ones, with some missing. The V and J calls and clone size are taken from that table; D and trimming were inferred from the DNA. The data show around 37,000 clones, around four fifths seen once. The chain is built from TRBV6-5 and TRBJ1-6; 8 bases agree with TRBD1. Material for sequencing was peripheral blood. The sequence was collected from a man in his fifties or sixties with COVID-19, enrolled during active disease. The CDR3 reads CASSRGTGSPLHF. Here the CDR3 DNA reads TGTGCCAGCAGTAGAGGGACAGGTTCACCCCTCCACTTT.